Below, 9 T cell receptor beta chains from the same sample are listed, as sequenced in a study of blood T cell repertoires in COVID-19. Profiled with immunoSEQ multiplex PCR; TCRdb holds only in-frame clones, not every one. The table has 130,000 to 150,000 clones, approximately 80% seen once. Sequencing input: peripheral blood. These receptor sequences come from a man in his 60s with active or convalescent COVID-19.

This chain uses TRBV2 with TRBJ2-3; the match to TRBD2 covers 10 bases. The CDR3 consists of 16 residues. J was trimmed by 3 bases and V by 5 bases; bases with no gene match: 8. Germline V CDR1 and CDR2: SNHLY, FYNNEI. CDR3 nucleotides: TGTGCCAGCAGTATCCGTGGACTAGCGGTAACAGATACGCAGTATTTT. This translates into CASSIRGLAVTDTQYF.

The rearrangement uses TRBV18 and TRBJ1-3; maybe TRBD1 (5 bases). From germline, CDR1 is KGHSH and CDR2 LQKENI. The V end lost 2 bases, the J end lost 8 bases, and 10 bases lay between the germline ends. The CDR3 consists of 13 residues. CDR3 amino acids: CASSPEQVDTIYF. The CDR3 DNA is TGTGCCAGCTCACCAGAACAGGTTGACACCATATATTTT.

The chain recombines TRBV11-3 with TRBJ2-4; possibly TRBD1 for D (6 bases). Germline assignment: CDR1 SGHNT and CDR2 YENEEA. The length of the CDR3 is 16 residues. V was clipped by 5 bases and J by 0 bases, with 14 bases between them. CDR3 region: CASSPGTFLAKNIQYF. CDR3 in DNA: TGTGCCAGCAGCCCCGGGACATTTTTAGCCAAAAACATTCAGTACTTC.

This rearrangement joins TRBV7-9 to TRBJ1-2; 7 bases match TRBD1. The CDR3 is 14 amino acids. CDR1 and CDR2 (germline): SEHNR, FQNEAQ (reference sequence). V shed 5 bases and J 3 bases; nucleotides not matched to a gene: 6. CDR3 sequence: CASSTWDRDYGYTF. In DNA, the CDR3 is TGTGCCAGCAGCACCTGGGACAGAGACTATGGCTACACCTTC.

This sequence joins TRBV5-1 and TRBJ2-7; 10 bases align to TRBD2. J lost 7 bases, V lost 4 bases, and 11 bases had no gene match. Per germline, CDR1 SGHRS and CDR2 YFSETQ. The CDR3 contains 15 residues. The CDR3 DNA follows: TGCGCCAGCAGCGTTGTAGCGGGGGGACCCCAAGAGCAGTACTTC. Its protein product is CASSVVAGGPQEQYF.

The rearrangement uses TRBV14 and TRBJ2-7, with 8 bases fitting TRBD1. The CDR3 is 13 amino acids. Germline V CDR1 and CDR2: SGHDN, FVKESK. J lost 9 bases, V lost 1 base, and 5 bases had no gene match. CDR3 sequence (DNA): TGTGCCAGCAGCCAAGTGGGCCAGGGGGCGCAGTACGTC. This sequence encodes CASSQVGQGAQYV.

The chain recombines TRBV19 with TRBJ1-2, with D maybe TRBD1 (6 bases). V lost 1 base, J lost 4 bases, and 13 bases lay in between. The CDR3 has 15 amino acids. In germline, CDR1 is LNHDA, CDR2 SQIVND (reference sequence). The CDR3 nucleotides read TGTGCCAGTAGTATAGGGTCAGGGGCTCCCTATGGCTACACCTTC. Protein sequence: CASSIGSGAPYGYTF.

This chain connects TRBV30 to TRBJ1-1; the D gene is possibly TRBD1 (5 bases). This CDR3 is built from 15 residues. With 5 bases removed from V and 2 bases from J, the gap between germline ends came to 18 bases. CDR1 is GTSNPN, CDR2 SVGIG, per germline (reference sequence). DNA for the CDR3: TGTGCCTGGGGGAGACAGACCCTAGGAAACACTGAAGCTTTCTTT. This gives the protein CAWGRQTLGNTEAFF.

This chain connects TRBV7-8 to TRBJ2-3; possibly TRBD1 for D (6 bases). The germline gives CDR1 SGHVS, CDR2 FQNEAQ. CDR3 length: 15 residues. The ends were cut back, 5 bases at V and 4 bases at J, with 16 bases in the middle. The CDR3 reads CASSLGPQGSDTQYF. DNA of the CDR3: TGTGCCAGCAGCCTGGGCCCCCAGGGGTCAGATACGCAGTATTTT.